A selection of T cell receptor beta chains follows, all from one sample in a study of cytomegalovirus exposure and HLA in healthy donors. The data were produced by immunoSEQ multiplex PCR, yet TCRdb's version contains in-frame clones alone and is incomplete. Counted here are around 120,000 clones, about 80% occurring once; the ten biggest clones make up approximately 0.97%. The sequenced material came from PBMCs. These receptors were obtained from a human donor in good health. Both conserved end residues are part of each CDR3. The order of the fields is V gene, J gene, D gene, clone size, CDR3 protein, CDR3 DNA. A D gene is named only where the DNA matches it firmly. Only some rows state a clone size, as once, few, many or a class for expanded clones.

v_gene: TRBV5-4
j_gene: TRBJ2-4
d_gene: TRBD2
abundance: -
CDR3aa: CASRRTSGGAIQYF
CDR3nt: TGTGCCAGCAGACGTACTAGCGGGGGGGCTATTCAGTACTTC

v_gene: TRBV4-2
j_gene: TRBJ2-1
d_gene: TRBD2
abundance: -
CDR3aa: CASSRPGGFSYNEQFF
CDR3nt: TGTGCCAGCAGCCGACCCGGGGGGTTCTCCTACAATGAGCAGTTCTTC

v_gene: TRBV6-6
j_gene: TRBJ1-2
d_gene: -
abundance: -
CDR3aa: CASSARQVHF
CDR3nt: TGTGCCAGCAGTGCTCGACAGGTGCACTTC

v_gene: TRBV6-5
j_gene: TRBJ2-7
d_gene: -
abundance: -
CDR3aa: CASSYPKTNLSYEQYF
CDR3nt: TGTGCCAGCAGTTACCCCAAGACAAACCTCTCCTACGAGCAGTACTTC

v_gene: TRBV6-1
j_gene: TRBJ2-5
d_gene: TRBD2
abundance: -
CDR3aa: CASSSTSAQETQYF
CDR3nt: TGTGCCAGCAGTTCGACTAGCGCGCAAGAGACCCAGTACTTC

v_gene: TRBV7-7
j_gene: TRBJ2-3
d_gene: TRBD1
abundance: -
CDR3aa: CASSPWTGEDTQYF
CDR3nt: TGTGCCAGCAGCCCCTGGACAGGGGAAGATACGCAGTATTTT

v_gene: TRBV5-1
j_gene: TRBJ1-2
d_gene: -
abundance: -
CDR3aa: CASSKDTNYGYTF
CDR3nt: TGCGCCAGCAGCAAGGACACGAACTATGGCTACACCTTC

v_gene: TRBV19
j_gene: TRBJ2-5
d_gene: TRBD2
abundance: -
CDR3aa: CASSGLAGSFQETQYF
CDR3nt: TGTGCCAGTAGTGGGCTAGCGGGGAGCTTCCAAGAGACCCAGTACTTC

v_gene: TRBV5-4
j_gene: TRBJ2-1
d_gene: TRBD2
abundance: -
CDR3aa: CASSQASLAGAYNEQFF
CDR3nt: TGTGCCAGCAGCCAAGCTTCACTAGCGGGGGCATACAATGAGCAGTTCTTC

v_gene: TRBV28
j_gene: TRBJ2-7
d_gene: TRBD1
abundance: -
CDR3aa: CASSPPGQPYEQYF
CDR3nt: TGTGCCAGCAGTCCGCCGGGACAGCCATACGAGCAGTACTTC

v_gene: TRBV6-1
j_gene: TRBJ2-7
d_gene: TRBD2
abundance: -
CDR3aa: CASSPGGEYEQYF
CDR3nt: TGTGCCAGCAGTCCGGGGGGTGAGTACGAGCAGTACTTC

v_gene: TRBV5-1
j_gene: TRBJ1-3
d_gene: -
abundance: -
CDR3aa: CASSLGEASGNTIYF
CDR3nt: TGCGCCAGCAGCTTGGGAGAGGCCTCTGGAAACACCATATATTTT

v_gene: TRBV19
j_gene: TRBJ2-6
d_gene: TRBD1
abundance: -
CDR3aa: CASSMGTGSGANVLTF
CDR3nt: TGTGCCAGTAGTATGGGGACAGGGTCTGGGGCCAACGTCCTGACTTTC

v_gene: TRBV18
j_gene: TRBJ2-7
d_gene: TRBD1
abundance: -
CDR3aa: CASSSSPGQGDEQYF
CDR3nt: TGTGCCAGCTCATCGTCACCGGGACAGGGGGACGAGCAGTACTTC

v_gene: TRBV13
j_gene: TRBJ1-1
d_gene: TRBD1
abundance: -
CDR3aa: CASSPGTVEAFF
CDR3nt: TGTGCCAGCAGTCCAGGGACAGTTGAAGCTTTCTTT

v_gene: TRBV12-5
j_gene: TRBJ1-1
d_gene: -
abundance: -
CDR3aa: CASPTAGENTEAFF
CDR3nt: TGTGCTTCCCCGACGGCCGGGGAGAACACTGAAGCTTTCTTT

v_gene: TRBV5-1
j_gene: TRBJ2-7
d_gene: -
abundance: -
CDR3aa: CASSSATGGVYEQYF
CDR3nt: TGCGCCAGCAGCTCGGCGACGGGGGGCGTCTACGAGCAGTACTTC

v_gene: TRBV7-2
j_gene: TRBJ1-2
d_gene: -
abundance: -
CDR3aa: CASSSIRRPPDDTF
CDR3nt: TGTGCCAGCAGCTCGATCAGGAGGCCTCCCGACGACACCTTC

v_gene: TRBV28
j_gene: TRBJ1-5
d_gene: -
abundance: -
CDR3aa: CASSMTRGLNQPQHF
CDR3nt: TGTGCCAGCAGTATGACAAGGGGATTGAATCAGCCCCAGCATTTT

v_gene: TRBV4-2
j_gene: TRBJ2-5
d_gene: TRBD1
abundance: -
CDR3aa: CASSQDPHRGTETQYF
CDR3nt: TGTGCCAGCAGCCAAGATCCCCACAGGGGGACGGAGACCCAGTACTTC

v_gene: TRBV18
j_gene: TRBJ1-4
d_gene: -
abundance: few
CDR3aa: CATTPKADEKLFF
CDR3nt: TGTGCCACCACACCCAAGGCGGATGAAAAACTGTTTTTT

v_gene: TRBV4-1
j_gene: TRBJ2-5
d_gene: -
abundance: -
CDR3aa: CASSQEGGTVRKTQYF
CDR3nt: TGCGCCAGCAGCCAAGAGGGAGGAACAGTCCGAAAGACCCAGTACTTC

v_gene: TRBV4-2
j_gene: TRBJ2-5
d_gene: TRBD2
abundance: -
CDR3aa: CASSRISGGAGETQYF
CDR3nt: TGTGCCAGCAGCCGAATTAGCGGGGGGGCGGGTGAGACCCAGTACTTC

v_gene: TRBV4-1
j_gene: TRBJ1-5
d_gene: -
abundance: -
CDR3aa: CASSQALRGRNQPQHF
CDR3nt: TGCGCCAGCAGCCAAGCTCTAAGGGGAAGGAATCAGCCCCAGCATTTT

v_gene: TRBV6-1
j_gene: TRBJ1-5
d_gene: -
abundance: -
CDR3aa: CASEGEGQPQHF
CDR3nt: TGTGCCAGCGAAGGGGAGGGTCAGCCCCAGCATTTT

v_gene: TRBV28
j_gene: TRBJ1-5
d_gene: -
abundance: -
CDR3aa: CASSFLSHWRGNQPQHF
CDR3nt: TGTGCCAGCAGTTTTCTATCGCACTGGAGGGGCAATCAGCCCCAGCATTTT

v_gene: TRBV9
j_gene: TRBJ2-2
d_gene: -
abundance: -
CDR3aa: CASSAGEVDTGELFF
CDR3nt: TGTGCCAGCAGCGCCGGGGAAGTCGACACCGGGGAGCTGTTTTTT

v_gene: TRBV13
j_gene: TRBJ2-1
d_gene: TRBD2
abundance: -
CDR3aa: CASSSVPRGGYNEQFF
CDR3nt: TGTGCCAGCAGCTCGGTCCCCCGCGGGGGCTACAATGAGCAGTTCTTC

v_gene: TRBV6-5
j_gene: TRBJ1-2
d_gene: -
abundance: -
CDR3aa: CASSSPFGRANYGYTF
CDR3nt: TGTGCCAGCAGTTCTCCGTTTGGGAGAGCTAACTATGGCTACACCTTC

v_gene: TRBV19
j_gene: TRBJ1-2
d_gene: -
abundance: few
CDR3aa: CASSIDLFAARGYTF
CDR3nt: TGTGCCAGTAGTATAGATCTTTTCGCCGCTCGGGGCTACACCTTC

v_gene: TRBV7-9
j_gene: TRBJ1-1
d_gene: -
abundance: -
CDR3aa: CASAPQGNTEAFF
CDR3nt: TGTGCCAGCGCACCCCAGGGAAACACTGAAGCTTTCTTT

v_gene: TRBV6-5
j_gene: TRBJ2-3
d_gene: TRBD2
abundance: -
CDR3aa: CASSSGLAAPGDTQYF
CDR3nt: TGTGCCAGCAGTTCGGGACTAGCGGCTCCCGGAGATACGCAGTATTTT

v_gene: TRBV7-9
j_gene: TRBJ2-1
d_gene: TRBD2
abundance: -
CDR3aa: CSSSPGLAGGPGSYNEQFF
CDR3nt: TGTTCCAGCAGCCCCGGACTAGCGGGGGGGCCGGGCTCCTACAATGAGCAGTTCTTC

v_gene: TRBV6-5
j_gene: TRBJ1-1
d_gene: -
abundance: -
CDR3aa: CASRADMNTEAFF
CDR3nt: TGTGCCAGCAGAGCAGACATGAACACTGAAGCTTTCTTT

v_gene: TRBV6-1
j_gene: TRBJ1-1
d_gene: -
abundance: -
CDR3aa: CAIVITGRGTEAFF
CDR3nt: TGTGCCATTGTGATCACAGGGCGGGGGACTGAAGCTTTCTTT

v_gene: TRBV4-1
j_gene: TRBJ2-7
d_gene: -
abundance: once
CDR3aa: CASSHSGTYEQYF
CDR3nt: TGCGCCAGCAGCCACTCAGGAACCTACGAGCAGTACTTC

v_gene: TRBV25-1
j_gene: TRBJ1-2
d_gene: TRBD1
abundance: once
CDR3aa: CASSLGQAYGYTF
CDR3nt: TGTGCCAGCAGCCTGGGACAGGCCTATGGCTACACCTTC

v_gene: TRBV4-1
j_gene: TRBJ1-5
d_gene: TRBD1
abundance: -
CDR3aa: CASSPQTGGQPQHF
CDR3nt: TGCGCCAGCAGCCCCCAGACAGGGGGTCAGCCCCAGCATTTT

v_gene: TRBV28
j_gene: TRBJ1-1
d_gene: -
abundance: once
CDR3aa: CASSLSGGYTEAFF
CDR3nt: TGTGCCAGCAGTTTATCGGGGGGCTACACTGAAGCTTTCTTT

v_gene: TRBV5-1
j_gene: TRBJ1-4
d_gene: -
abundance: -
CDR3aa: CASSRAGVPTNEKLFF
CDR3nt: TGCGCCAGCAGCAGGGCAGGGGTTCCAACTAATGAAAAACTGTTTTTT

v_gene: TRBV6-5
j_gene: TRBJ1-2
d_gene: TRBD1
abundance: -
CDR3aa: CVGEGKGQGGGGYTF
CDR3nt: TGTGTAGGGGAGGGAAAGGGACAGGGGGGTGGCGGCTACACCTTC

v_gene: TRBV5-1
j_gene: TRBJ2-4
d_gene: -
abundance: once
CDR3aa: CASSLVEAKNIQYF
CDR3nt: TGCGCCAGCAGCTTGGTAGAAGCCAAAAACATTCAGTACTTC

v_gene: TRBV5-1
j_gene: TRBJ1-5
d_gene: -
abundance: -
CDR3aa: CASSLTGNSNQPQHF
CDR3nt: TGCGCCAGCAGCTTGACAGGGAATAGCAATCAGCCCCAGCATTTT

v_gene: TRBV19
j_gene: TRBJ1-1
d_gene: TRBD1
abundance: -
CDR3aa: CASRTAGQNMDKAFF
CDR3nt: TGTGCCAGTAGGACCGCGGGACAGAATATGGACAAGGCTTTCTTT

v_gene: TRBV19
j_gene: TRBJ1-5
d_gene: -
abundance: -
CDR3aa: CASSIAQPRYSNQPQHF
CDR3nt: TGTGCCAGTAGTATAGCACAGCCGCGTTATAGCAATCAGCCCCAGCATTTT

v_gene: TRBV4-1
j_gene: TRBJ1-6
d_gene: -
abundance: once
CDR3aa: CASSQDRGGQNSPLHF
CDR3nt: TGCGCCAGCAGCCAAGACCGGGGAGGTCAGAATTCACCCCTCCACTTT

v_gene: TRBV7-8
j_gene: TRBJ1-2
d_gene: -
abundance: -
CDR3aa: CASSFNSGGYTF
CDR3nt: TGTGCCAGCAGCTTTAATTCGGGGGGCTACACCTTC

v_gene: TRBV12-5
j_gene: TRBJ1-1
d_gene: TRBD1
abundance: once
CDR3aa: CASEAVYSPGQGGNTEAFF
CDR3nt: TGTGCTAGTGAAGCGGTTTACTCTCCGGGACAGGGAGGGAACACTGAAGCTTTCTTT

v_gene: TRBV28
j_gene: TRBJ1-2
d_gene: -
abundance: -
CDR3aa: CASSPPRGAYGYTF
CDR3nt: TGTGCCAGCAGTCCTCCACGGGGAGCGTATGGCTACACCTTC

v_gene: TRBV6-5
j_gene: TRBJ1-1
d_gene: TRBD1
abundance: once
CDR3aa: CASSYGTGPMNTEAFF
CDR3nt: TGTGCCAGCAGTTACGGGACAGGGCCTATGAACACTGAAGCTTTCTTT